The 10 T cell receptor beta chains given below trace back to one sample, sequenced in a study of early T cells in non-severe SARS-CoV-2 infection. TCRdb reprocessed the 5' RACE reads via MiXCR and lists one record per CDR3 protein. Of roughly 31,000 distinct CDR3 sequences in the sample, about 5% are singletons; the top ten hold roughly an eighth. Material for sequencing was whole blood. The receptors stem from an adult who was a healthcare worker with PCR-confirmed SARS-CoV-2 infection or an uninfected control (not recorded which).

This clonotype was counted at least ten times. The chain is built from TRBV2 and TRBJ1-1, with D possibly TRBD1 on 6 matching bases. Per germline, CDR1 SNHLY and CDR2 FYNNEI. The ends were cut back, 3 bases at V and 3 bases at J, with 11 bases in the middle. The CDR3 has 14 amino acids. This chain's CDR3 is CASSESGGHTEAFF. CDR3 nucleotides: TGTGCCAGCAGTGAGTCGGGGGGGCACACTGAAGCTTTCTTT. Drawing the rest from reference TRBV2 and TRBJ1-1, the complete variable domain is EPEVTQTPSHQVTQMGQEVILRCVPISNHLYFYWYRQILGQKVEFLVSFYNNEISEKSEIFDDQFSVERPDGSNFTLKIRSTKLEDSAMYFCASSESGGHTEAFFGQGTRLTVV.

This clonotype was detected ten times or more. This chain uses TRBV7-9 with TRBJ2-1; D remains ambiguous. Deletions cut 5 bases from V and 5 bases from J, with 4 bases between. Germline CDR1 is SEHNR and CDR2 is FQNEAQ (reference sequence). The CDR3 loop spans 11 amino acids. The chain's CDR3 is CASSRNNEQFF. The CDR3 nucleotides are TGTGCCAGCAGCCGCAACAATGAGCAGTTCTTC.

This clonotype occurred many times. The chain joins TRBV7-9 to TRBJ2-3; 10 positions agree with TRBD1. CDR1 and CDR2 from the germline V gene are SEHNR and FQNEAQ (reference sequence). CDR3 length: 15 residues. V gave up 5 bases and J gave up 3 bases; unmatched junction bases: 5. The CDR3 DNA follows: TGTGCCAGCAGCCCCCGGGACAGGGGTACAGATACGCAGTATTTT. This codes for CASSPRDRGTDTQYF.

This clonotype was recorded many times. This chain joins TRBV5-5 and TRBJ1-5; a possible D gene is TRBD1 (5 bases). The CDR3 is 15 residues long. The V and J ends lost 2 bases and 5 bases respectively, with 14 bases between them. The germline V gene has CDR1 SGHKS and CDR2 YYEKEE (reference sequence). In nucleotides, the CDR3 is TGTGCCAGCAGCTTCAGCGGGGACCCGGATCAGCCCCAGCATTTT. Translation: CASSFSGDPDQPQHF.

This chain connects TRBV2 to TRBJ2-3; D is unclear. This CDR3 is 13 amino acids long. With 6 bases removed from V and 3 bases from J, the gap between germline ends came to 10 bases. Germline lookup yields CDR1 SNHLY and CDR2 FYNNEI. The CDR3 nucleotides read TGTGCCAGCAGCAATCGACTTACAGATACGCAGTATTTT. Its protein product is CASSNRLTDTQYF.

The chain employs TRBV5-6 and TRBJ1-5; tentatively, D is TRBD1 (6 bases). Trimming cost V 4 bases and J 7 bases, with 15 bases left between them. The CDR3 is 14 residues long. The germline V gene encodes CDR1 SGHDT and CDR2 YYEEEE. CDR3 nucleotides: TGTGCCAGCAGCGGGGGGGCCGGGAGACAGCCCCAGCATTTT. Translated, it gives CASSGGAGRQPQHF.

This clonotype was recorded at least ten times. The V gene is TRBV14, the J gene TRBJ2-7; the match to TRBD2 covers 11 bases. Trimming took 6 bases from V and 0 from J; bases not matched to a gene: 4. CDR1 SGHDN and CDR2 FVKESK come from the germline V gene. This CDR3 region has 15 residues. The CDR3 bases are TGTGCCAGCAGTCAGACTAGCGGGGTCTCCTACGAGCAGTACTTC. Protein sequence: CASSQTSGVSYEQYF.

This clonotype was seen ten or more times. V and J are TRBV3-1 and TRBJ2-1, with 8 bases identical to TRBD2. CDR1 is LGHDT, CDR2 YNNKEL, per germline (reference sequence). Trimming at V came to 1 base and at J to 4 bases, leaving 12 bases not matched to a gene. This CDR3 is built from 18 residues. CDR3 coding DNA: TGTGCCAGCAGCCAAGTACCCTCCTTAGCGGGACATTACAATGAGCAGTTCTTC. It specifies CASSQVPSLAGHYNEQFF.

The chain employs TRBV20-1 and TRBJ2-3; weak D call: TRBD1 (5 bases). The CDR3 totals 14 residues. Germline V gives CDR1 DFQATT, CDR2 SNEGSKA (reference sequence). Trimming left V 0 bases short and J 4 bases short, with 11 bases between. The CDR3 sequence is CSARDQGFSDTQYF. The CDR3 DNA reads TGCAGTGCTAGAGATCAGGGTTTCTCAGATACGCAGTATTTT.

This clonotype was seen a handful of times. The chain has TRBV20-1 and TRBJ2-7; 7 bases fit TRBD2. This CDR3 has 15 amino acids. Germline V gives CDR1 DFQATT, CDR2 SNEGSKA (reference sequence). Trimming took 3 bases from V and 2 from J; bases not matched to a gene: 10. The CDR3 protein is CSARWGGTTTYEQYF. The CDR3 DNA reads as TGCAGTGCTAGGTGGGGAGGGACCACCACCTACGAGCAGTACTTC.